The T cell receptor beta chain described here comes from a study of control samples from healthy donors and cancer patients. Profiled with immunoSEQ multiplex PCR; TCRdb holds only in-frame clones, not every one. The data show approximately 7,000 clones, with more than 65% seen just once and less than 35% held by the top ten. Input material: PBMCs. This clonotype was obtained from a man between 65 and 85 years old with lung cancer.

Here the CDR3 DNA reads TGTGCCAGCAGTTACTCAGTTCCGTCTGAAGCTTTCTTT. It is translated as CASSYSVPSEAFF. This rearrangement joins TRBV6-5 to TRBJ1-1; D not certain. This CDR3 comprises 13 residues. Germline CDR1 and CDR2: MNHEY and SVGAGI. V was pared by 0 bases and J by 6 bases, with 8 bases between.